The text below deals with one T cell receptor (beta chain). Ten or more counts support this clonotype. No cognate antigen has been identified for it. No per-base quality is available; no much larger clone lies one base away. The protocol used for the library was 3' RACE. TCR libraries were constructed from RNA with a 3' RACE protocol that used unique molecular identifiers to correct for PCR amplification bias. As many as 12 amplicon libraries were pooled and then sequenced on an Illumina MiSeq using v2 2x250 paired-end chemistry. In the authors' own workflow: Reads were processed with Decombinator for assignment of V and J genes and CDR3, and barcode-based correction of errors and PCR bias was applied. Repertoires were subsampled to equal depth before Gini coefficients were calculated with the R ineq package. CDR3 similarity was assessed with GLIPH, Hamming distance and a shared triplet metric. TCRdb applied fastp at Q25 and MiXCR to the public reads, then kept only in-frame beta chains. Each CDR3 protein appears once, grouped with its most common genes and DNA. In this record, the V and J calls reflect TCRdb's handling and not the investigators' own analysis. The sample table lists about 46,000 distinct CDR3 sequences, 4.3% of them with a count of one. Of the sample, approximately 0.7% is held by the ten largest clones.

The data are from a study of HIV-infected children after antiretroviral therapy interruption (dated by TCRdb to between 2018 and 2020). For the study in its entirety: Eight children were included: four on planned treatment interruption and four on continuous treatment, all with CD4+ count above 500 and viral load below 50 copies/ml. Median age was 9.5 years in the interruption group and approximately 8 years in the continuous treatment group. Most participating children had recorded exposure to EBV and CMV. Samples from the interruption arm were taken at week 0, at week 12, at the end of interruption (week 24 or 48), and about 3 years after the study ended. In the continuous-treatment arm, samples from corresponding weeks 0, 48 and 150 were analyzed. Alongside measurements of thymic output, the study compared TCR repertoires of children on planned treatment interruption with TCR repertoires of children on continuous antiretroviral treatment.

The label giving this sample's treatment or condition can be read as: PENTA 11 planned treatment interruption arm or continuous ART arm. The participants were children from the United Kingdom between 2 and 15 years old who had been on ART with at least three drugs for 24 weeks or longer. The study required cryopreserved PBMCs containing at least 5 million viable cells, and a few candidate patients were excluded because of low viable PBMC yield. Naive CD4+ CD45RA+ CD45RO- T cells were FACS-sorted from thawed PBMCs on a FACSAria III cell sorter. Sorted cells were fixed, and RNA was extracted using the RNeasy FFPE kit followed by the RNeasy Micro kit. From the cysteine up to the phenylalanine, the CDR3 has a length of 11 residues. The CDR3 DNA has 33 bases and is translated from base 1. V sheds 0 bases and J sheds 7 bases, leaving 5 bases between their ends. CDR1 is given as SGHNT and CDR2 as YYREEE, both from the germline V gene (reference sequence).

Here is what the overall study found, with its caveats: The low number of patients is a limitation and the data should be interpreted with caution. In the naive CD4+ repertoires of PTI patients, CDR3 sharing between time points dropped after the start of interruption, while many sequences were shared between the end of interruption and 3 years later. Minor non-naive CD45RA+ populations, such as EMRA or stem memory cells, might be present among the sorted CD45RA+ naive cells. An increase in the naive CD4+ Gini coefficient was observed by the end of treatment interruption, suggesting clonal expansion, and a return to baseline was observed by 3 years.

Sequenced material: CD45RA+ CD4+ T cells from PBMCs, pooled from several time points, taken from a donor given antiretroviral therapy, either interrupted or continuous. The sample's cell subset or site label, decoded: naive CD4+ CD45RA+ CD45RO- T cells. This receptor chain uses TRBV5-4 and TRBJ2-7; too little of a D gene remains to name it. The TCR was taken from a pool of human donors with HIV. The nucleotides are TGTGCCAGCAGCTTGGGTTTGGAGCAGTACTTC. It translates to CASSLGLEQYF.